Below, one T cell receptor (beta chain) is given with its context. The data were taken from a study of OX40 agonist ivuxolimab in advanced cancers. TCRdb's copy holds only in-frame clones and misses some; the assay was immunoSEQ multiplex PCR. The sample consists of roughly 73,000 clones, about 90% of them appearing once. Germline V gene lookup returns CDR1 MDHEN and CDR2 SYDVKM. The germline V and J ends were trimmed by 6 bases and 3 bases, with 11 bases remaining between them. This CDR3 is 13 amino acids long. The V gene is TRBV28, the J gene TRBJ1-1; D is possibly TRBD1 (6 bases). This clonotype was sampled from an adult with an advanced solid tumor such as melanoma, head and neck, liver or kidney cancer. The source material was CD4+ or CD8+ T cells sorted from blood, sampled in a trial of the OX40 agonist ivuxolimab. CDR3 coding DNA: TGTGCCAGCAGCGCCAGGGGTGACACTGAAGCTTTCTTT. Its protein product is CASSARGDTEAFF.